The 22 T cell receptor beta chains listed next were all sequenced from one sample in a study of cytomegalovirus exposure and HLA in healthy donors. PCR used 60 Vbeta primers and 13 Jbeta primers. Only in-frame clones appear in the TCRdb table, and some are missing; sequencing was by immunoSEQ multiplex PCR. This repertoire shows hundreds of thousands of clones, roughly 91% found once; its top ten account for about 1%. The sequencing sample was made of PBMCs. The receptors were gathered from a young woman in good health and CMV-seronegative.

The chain joins TRBV11-2 to TRBJ2-7; 7 nucleotides align to TRBD1. The V gene end was trimmed by 2 bases and the J gene end by 3 bases; junction bases not matched to a gene: 7. Germline V lookup: CDR1 SGHAT, CDR2 FQNNGV. The CDR3 has 15 amino acids. The CDR3 reads CASSLNLGQLYEQYF. DNA of the CDR3: TGTGCCAGCAGCTTAAACTTGGGACAGCTCTACGAGCAGTACTTC.

The chain links TRBV11-2 to TRBJ1-2; unclear D gene. Germline-derived CDR1 and CDR2 are SGHAT and FQNNGV. The CDR3 has 13 residues. Trimming removed 1 base at V and 7 bases at J, with 10 bases between. CDR3 region: CASSLGGESGYTF. As DNA, the CDR3 is TGTGCCAGCAGCTTAGGTGGGGAGAGTGGCTACACCTTC. The complete variable domain, with remaining parts taken from reference TRBV11-2 and TRBJ1-2, reads EAGVAQSPRYKIIEKRQSVAFWCNPISGHATLYWYQQILGQGPKLLIQFQNNGVVDDSQLPKDRFSAERLKGVDSTLKIQPAKLEDSAVYLCASSLGGESGYTFGSGTRLTVV.

The chain couples TRBV29-1 to TRBJ2-3; D possibly corresponds to TRBD2 (6 bases). This CDR3 is 14 amino acids long. Looked up from germline, CDR1 is SQVTM and CDR2 is ANQGSEA. Trimming removed 6 bases from V and 0 bases from J, with 13 bases in between. In DNA, the CDR3 is TGCAGCGTCGCTAGTGGGACTAGCACAGATACGCAGTATTTT. It translates to CSVASGTSTDTQYF.

The rearrangement joins TRBV14 to TRBJ2-7; no reliable D call. The CDR3 is 14 residues long. Trimming stripped 4 bases from V and 3 bases from J, with 13 bases between. Per the germline V gene, CDR1 is SGHDN and CDR2 is FVKESK. Written as DNA, the CDR3 is TGTGCCAGCAGCCCAATGGGCAGGATCTACGAGCAGTACTTC. This sequence encodes CASSPMGRIYEQYF.

This clone was seen just once. The rearrangement uses TRBV6-5 and TRBJ1-1; 11 bases line up with TRBD1. The V segment lost 4 bases and the J segment 7 bases; nucleotides outside the gene matches: 5. CDR3 length: 14 amino acids. Germline CDR1 MNHEY, CDR2 SVGAGI. The CDR3 region is CASSFAGTGGEAFF. In DNA form, the CDR3 reads TGTGCCAGCAGTTTCGCCGGGACAGGGGGTGAAGCTTTCTTT.

The chain is built from TRBV10-3 and TRBJ1-2; 9 bases match TRBD1. The CDR3 covers 15 residues. The J segment lost 0 bases and the V segment lost 6 bases, leaving 5 bases of the junction unmatched. Looked up from germline, CDR1 is ENHRY and CDR2 is SYGVKD. The CDR3 spells CAISRQGGPNYGYTF. CDR3 bases: TGTGCCATCAGCAGACAGGGGGGTCCTAACTATGGCTACACCTTC.

The chain combines TRBV7-8 with TRBJ1-2; D gene unclear. Germline V gene sequence: CDR1 SGHVS, CDR2 FQNEAQ. V was trimmed by 1 base and J by 2 bases, leaving 5 bases between them. The CDR3 extends over 13 amino acids. CDR3 sequence: CASSLDSNYGYTF. The CDR3 DNA reads as TGTGCCAGCAGCTTAGACAGCAACTATGGCTACACCTTC.

The rearrangement links TRBV5-6 to TRBJ2-3, with TRBD2 matching over 10 bases. Germline trimming cut 4 bases from V and 5 bases from J; bases unmatched to any gene: 7. The length of the CDR3 is 15 residues. CDR1 is SGHDT and CDR2 is YYEEEE in the germline V gene. The CDR3 protein is CASSAAGGHIDTQYF. The CDR3 DNA sequence: TGTGCCAGCAGCGCAGCGGGAGGGCATATAGATACGCAGTATTTT.

The rearrangement uses TRBV5-4 and TRBJ2-3; perhaps TRBD2 as D (5 bases). V gave up 4 bases and J gave up 1 base, with 13 bases separating them. The length of the CDR3 is 15 residues. Germline CDR1 reads SGHNT; CDR2 reads YYREEE (reference sequence). This CDR3 is CASSETGKGTDTQYF. CDR3 coding DNA: TGTGCCAGCAGCGAGACCGGGAAGGGCACAGATACGCAGTATTTT.

This clone was picked up one time. The CDR3 loop reads CASSGSGTGEEKLFF. The CDR3 DNA reads as TGTGCCAGTAGTGGATCCGGGACAGGGGAGGAAAAACTGTTTTTT. The chain combines TRBV19 with TRBJ1-4; 10 bases are a match to TRBD1. V dropped 5 bases and J dropped 8; count of bases not matched to a gene: 8. The CDR3 is 15 residues long. Per germline, CDR1 LNHDA and CDR2 SQIVND (reference sequence).

This chain connects TRBV10-3 to TRBJ1-2; 8 bases are a match to TRBD1. Germline trimming cut 3 bases from V and 1 base from J; bases unmatched to any gene: 4. This CDR3 is 15 amino acids long. CDR1 is ENHRY and CDR2 is SYGVKD in the germline V gene. The CDR3 sequence: CAISEGTGVNYGYTF. Here the CDR3 DNA reads TGTGCCATCAGTGAAGGGACAGGAGTTAACTATGGCTACACCTTC.

The rearrangement uses TRBV19 and TRBJ2-3; TRBD1 is a possible D gene (6 bases). The germline CDR1 and CDR2 sequences are LNHDA and SQIVND (reference sequence). There are 15 residues in the CDR3. With 3 bases removed from V and 0 bases from J, the gap between germline ends came to 10 bases. This CDR3 reads CASSIGTLSTDTQYF. CDR3 sequence (DNA): TGTGCCAGTAGTATCGGGACACTTAGCACAGATACGCAGTATTTT.

The V and J genes are TRBV6-5 and TRBJ2-5; no reliable D call. CDR1 is MNHEY and CDR2 is SVGAGI in the germline V gene. Trimming took off 0 bases at V and 3 bases at J, with 8 bases between the two ends. This CDR3 region has 14 residues. In nucleotides, the CDR3 is TGTGCCAGCAGTTACTCGACCGAGGAAGAGACCCAGTACTTC. This codes for CASSYSTEEETQYF.

This chain uses TRBV29-1 with TRBJ2-3; a possible D gene is TRBD2 (5 bases). CDR3 length: 14 residues. Germline V gives CDR1 SQVTM, CDR2 ANQGSEA. V lost 4 bases and J lost 5, with 16 bases in between. The CDR3 DNA reads TGCAGCGTTGGTCCATGGAGGTCGTTAGATACGCAGTATTTT. Translation gives CSVGPWRSLDTQYF.

The chain joins TRBV11-2 to TRBJ1-3, with a tentative D call TRBD1 (6 bases). The V end lost 10 bases, the J end lost 0 bases, and 16 bases lay between the germline ends. The CDR3 totals 15 residues. Per germline, CDR1 SGHAT and CDR2 FQNNGV. The CDR3 DNA reads as TGTGCCACTCACCAGGGGAGTCTCTCTGGAAACACCATATATTTT. Its translation is CATHQGSLSGNTIYF.

This sequence joins TRBV18 and TRBJ1-1; D might be TRBD1 (6 bases). CDR3 size: 16 residues. With 1 base removed from V and 0 bases from J, the gap between germline ends came to 12 bases. CDR1 and CDR2 from the germline V gene are KGHSH and LQKENI. CDR3: CASSPLQTGMNTEAFF. DNA of the CDR3: TGTGCCAGCTCACCACTACAAACAGGGATGAACACTGAAGCTTTCTTT.

V usage is TRBV7-9 and J usage is TRBJ2-7; possible D gene TRBD2, 5 bases. The V end lost 5 bases, the J end lost 6 bases, and 20 bases lay between the germline ends. This CDR3 has 15 residues. CDR1 is SEHNR and CDR2 is FQNEAQ in the germline V gene (reference sequence). CDR3 in amino acids: CASSIRDRPLSEQYF. CDR3 in DNA: TGTGCCAGCAGCATCCGGGATAGACCTCTTTCCGAGCAGTACTTC.

The chain is built from TRBV27 and TRBJ1-4; no firm D call. The CDR3 loop spans 16 amino acids. Germline V CDR1 and CDR2: MNHEY, SMNVEV (reference sequence). The ends were cut back, 5 bases at V and 5 bases at J, with 18 bases in the middle. The CDR3, as DNA: TGTGCCAGCAGTCCCGGCGTACAGCCGTTGAATGAAAAACTGTTTTTT. Translating gives CASSPGVQPLNEKLFF.

This clone was observed once. The chain has TRBV2 and TRBJ1-4; 7 bases map to TRBD1. The V gene end was trimmed by 1 base and the J gene end by 7 bases; junction bases not matched to a gene: 3. This CDR3 spans 14 amino acids. Germline CDR1 and CDR2: SNHLY and FYNNEI. The CDR3: CASSEDRGREKLFF. CDR3 in DNA: TGTGCCAGCAGTGAAGACAGGGGTCGTGAAAAACTGTTTTTT.

The chain is built from TRBV6-1 and TRBJ1-2; the D gene is possibly TRBD1 (6 bases). V dropped 4 bases and J dropped 6 bases, with 15 bases sitting between them. Germline CDR1 MNHNS, CDR2 SASEGT. This CDR3 is 14 amino acids long. CDR3 loop: CASSGDVGQNGYTF. Written as DNA, the CDR3 is TGTGCCAGCAGTGGAGACGTCGGACAGAATGGCTACACCTTC.

This clone was seen a handful of times. The genes are TRBV11-2 and TRBJ2-1; 7 bases align to TRBD1. J lost 3 bases, V lost 2 bases, and 4 bases had no gene match. The CDR3 spans 15 residues. Germline lookup yields CDR1 SGHAT and CDR2 FQNNGV. Written as DNA, the CDR3 is TGTGCCAGCAGCTTAAACTGGGACAGCTACAATGAGCAGTTCTTC. Translation gives CASSLNWDSYNEQFF.

The chain has TRBV27 and TRBJ1-6; a weak D match, TRBD1 (5 bases). Trimming stripped 8 bases from V and 9 bases from J, with 8 bases between. Germline V CDR1 and CDR2: MNHEY, SMNVEV (reference sequence). The CDR3 contains 11 residues. CDR3 residues: CASGGSSPLHF. For the CDR3, the DNA is TGTGCCAGCGGGGGGTCTTCACCCCTCCACTTT.